A selection of T cell receptor beta chains follows, all from one sample in a study of OX40 agonist ivuxolimab in advanced cancers. Profiled with immunoSEQ multiplex PCR; TCRdb holds only in-frame clones, not every one. The sample shows some 82,000 clones, 90% to 95% of them seen only once. Here the sequenced sample was CD4+ or CD8+ T cells sorted from blood, taken in a trial of the OX40 agonist ivuxolimab. Receptors were obtained from an adult with an advanced solid tumor such as melanoma, head and neck, liver or kidney cancer. Each CDR3 is given with its conserved first and last residue. The D gene is left open where the match is weak. Not every row has a clone size; where given, it reads once, few, many or a size class.

>TRBV6-1|.|TRBJ2-7|17|TRBD2
TGTGCCAGCAGTGAACAGGGACTAGCGGGAGGGGACTACGAGCAGTACTTC
CASSEQGLAGGDYEQYF
>TRBV5-6|.|TRBJ2-3|15|TRBD1
TGTGCCAGCAGCCCACTCAGGGGGCCAACAGATACGCAGTATTTT
CASSPLRGPTDTQYF
>TRBV30|once|TRBJ2-3|15|.
TGTGCCTGGAGTGTTCTTGGTGAAAGCACAGATACGCAGTATTTT
CAWSVLGESTDTQYF
>TRBV7-6|.|TRBJ1-4|16|.
TGTGCCAGCAGCTCGGGACCTCGATGGGGTAATGAAAAACTGTTTTTT
CASSSGPRWGNEKLFF
>TRBV14|.|TRBJ2-1|15|TRBD1
TGTGCCAGCAGCCGCGACAGGGGGTCTCACAATGAGCAGTTCTTC
CASSRDRGSHNEQFF
>TRBV4-1|.|TRBJ2-7|14|.
TGCGCCAGCAGCCAAGGGGACATCTCCTACGAGCAGTACTTC
CASSQGDISYEQYF
>TRBV9|.|TRBJ2-7|13|.
TGTGCCAGCAGCGTAGGGGTGAGTAACGAGCAGTACTTC
CASSVGVSNEQYF
>TRBV27|.|TRBJ1-2|17|.
TGTGCCAGCAGTTTAGCGTGGGTTGGGGGGGTAGGGTATGGCTACACCTTC
CASSLAWVGGVGYGYTF
>TRBV19|.|TRBJ2-1|18|TRBD2
TGTGCCAGTAGTCCCTTTGGACTAGCGGAGATATTCTACAATGAGCAGTTCTTC
CASSPFGLAEIFYNEQFF
>TRBV7-9|.|TRBJ2-7|15|.
TGTGCCAGCAGCTTAGGGGCACATAACTCCTACGAGCAGTACTTC
CASSLGAHNSYEQYF
>TRBV2|.|TRBJ1-1|12|.
TGTGCCAGCAGAGCCGCGGGTACTGAAGCTTTCTTT
CASRAAGTEAFF